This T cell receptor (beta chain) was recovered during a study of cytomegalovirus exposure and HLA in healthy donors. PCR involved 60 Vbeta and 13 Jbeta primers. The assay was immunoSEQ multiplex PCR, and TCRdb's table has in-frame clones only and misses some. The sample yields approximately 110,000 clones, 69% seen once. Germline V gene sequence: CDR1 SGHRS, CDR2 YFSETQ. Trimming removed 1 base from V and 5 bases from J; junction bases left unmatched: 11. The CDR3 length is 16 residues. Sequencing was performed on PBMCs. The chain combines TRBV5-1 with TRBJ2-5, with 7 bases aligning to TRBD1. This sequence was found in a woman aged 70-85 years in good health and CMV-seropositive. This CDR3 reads CASSLQGGEFRETQYF. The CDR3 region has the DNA TGCGCCAGCAGCTTGCAAGGGGGCGAGTTTCGGGAGACCCAGTACTTC.